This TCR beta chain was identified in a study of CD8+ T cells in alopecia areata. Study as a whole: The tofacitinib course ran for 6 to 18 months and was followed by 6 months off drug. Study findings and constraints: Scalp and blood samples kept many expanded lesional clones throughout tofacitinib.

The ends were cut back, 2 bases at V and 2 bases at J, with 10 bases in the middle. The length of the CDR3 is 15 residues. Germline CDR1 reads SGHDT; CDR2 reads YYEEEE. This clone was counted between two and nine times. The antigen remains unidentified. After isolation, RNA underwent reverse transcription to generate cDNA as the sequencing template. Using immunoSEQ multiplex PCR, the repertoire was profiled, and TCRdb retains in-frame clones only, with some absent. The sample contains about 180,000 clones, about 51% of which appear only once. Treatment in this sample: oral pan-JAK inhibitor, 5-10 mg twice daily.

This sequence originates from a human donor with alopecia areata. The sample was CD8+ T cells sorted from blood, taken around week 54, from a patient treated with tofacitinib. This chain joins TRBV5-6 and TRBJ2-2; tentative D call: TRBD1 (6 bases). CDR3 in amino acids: CASSFRTANTGELFF. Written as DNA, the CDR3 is TGTGCCAGCAGCTTTAGGACAGCAAACACCGGGGAGCTGTTTTTT. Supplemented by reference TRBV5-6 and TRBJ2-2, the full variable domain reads DAGVTQSPTHLIKTRGQQVTLRCSPKSGHDTVSWYQQALGQGPQFIFQYYEEEERQRGNFPDRFSGHQFPNYSSELNVNALLLGDSALYLCASSFRTANTGELFFGEGSRLTVL.